One and the same sample provided the 30 T cell receptor beta chains below, sequenced in a study of cytomegalovirus exposure and HLA in healthy donors. Primers: 60 Vbeta forward and 13 Jbeta reverse. Only in-frame clones appear in the TCRdb table, and some are missing; sequencing was by immunoSEQ multiplex PCR. The sample gives roughly 120,000 clones, over 60% of which show up once; around 5.8% is in the top ten. The source material was PBMCs. The source of these receptors is a man in his late teens or twenties in good health and CMV-seropositive.

The V and J genes are TRBV6-5 and TRBJ2-1, with 9 bases that match TRBD2. There are 16 residues in the CDR3. The V segment lost 2 bases and the J segment 8 bases; nucleotides outside the gene matches: 10. Germline lookup yields CDR1 MNHEY and CDR2 SVGAGI. DNA of the CDR3: TGTGCCAGCAGTTACGTGCGGGAGGGCCTCGGAGATGAGCAGTTCTTC. Encoded protein: CASSYVREGLGDEQFF.

The V call is TRBV1, the J call TRBJ2-7; the table's D call of TRBD2 was not tested on the DNA. TRBV1 is a pseudogene. This CDR3 region has 17 residues. CDR3 coding DNA: TGCACCAGCAGCCAGGGACTAGCGGGAGCCCGGATTGGCGAGCAGTACTTC. Protein product: CTSSQGLAGARIGEQYF.

This clone was seen more than once but under ten times. V and J are TRBV11-3 and TRBJ1-1; D not certain. Germline CDR1 and CDR2: SGHNT and YENEEA. V was pared by 4 bases and J by 1 base, with 7 bases between. The CDR3 length is 13 residues. The CDR3 here is CASSWARNTEAFF. CDR3 in DNA: TGTGCCAGCAGCTGGGCAAGGAACACTGAAGCTTTCTTT.

This clone was counted only a few times. The rearrangement links TRBV11-2 to TRBJ2-3, with D perhaps TRBD2 (5 bases). The CDR3 covers 12 residues. V lost 6 bases, J lost 4 bases, and 8 bases lay in between. Germline V gene data show CDR1 as SGHAT and CDR2 as FQNNGV. CDR3 coding DNA: TGTGCCAGCAGTCCAGCGGCAGATACGCAGTATTTT. It encodes CASSPAADTQYF.

This clone was observed a single time. The chain links TRBV23-1 to TRBJ1-3; possibly TRBD1 for D (6 bases). TRBV23-1 has ORF status, its function being uncertain. The ends were cut back, 4 bases at V and 5 bases at J, with 21 bases in the middle. The CDR3 loop spans 17 amino acids. CDR3 nucleotide sequence: TGCGCCAGCAGTCCCGGTCCGAACAGGGAAGGGAGAAACACCATATATTTT. It yields the protein CASSPGPNREGRNTIYF.

The gene calls are TRBV5-1 and TRBJ2-2, with D unresolved. The CDR3 totals 12 residues. V gave up 0 bases and J gave up 8 bases, with 5 bases separating them. Germline V gene lookup returns CDR1 SGHRS and CDR2 YFSETQ. CDR3 sequence (DNA): TGCGCCAGCAGCTTGGCCTTGGGGGAGCTGTTTTTT. This codes for CASSLALGELFF.

The chain uses TRBV28 and TRBJ1-1; D may be TRBD1 (6 bases). The CDR3 sequence is 16 residues long. Per germline, CDR1 MDHEN and CDR2 SYDVKM. V lost 5 bases, J lost 1 base, and 17 bases lay in between. The chain's CDR3 is CASSESIGTPNTEAFF. The DNA for the CDR3 is TGTGCCAGCAGTGAATCTATAGGGACACCGAACACTGAAGCTTTCTTT.

This rearrangement joins TRBV5-1 to TRBJ2-5; 9 bases are a match to TRBD1. The CDR3 has 14 amino acids. The V gene end was trimmed by 0 bases and the J gene end by 3 bases; junction bases not matched to a gene: 0. Germline CDR1 SGHRS, CDR2 YFSETQ. DNA of the CDR3: TGCGCCAGCAGCTTGGGACAGGGGGAAGAGACCCAGTACTTC. It specifies CASSLGQGEETQYF.

The chain recombines TRBV6-5 with TRBJ1-1; no clear D gene. Germline-derived CDR1 and CDR2 are MNHEY and SVGAGI. CDR3 length: 14 residues. Trimming took 8 bases from V and 2 from J, leaving 15 bases between them. The CDR3 spells CASSTSGFNTEAFF. The DNA of the CDR3 is TGTGCCAGCTCTACGTCGGGGTTCAACACTGAAGCTTTCTTT.

V and J are TRBV27 and TRBJ1-2; D perhaps matches TRBD1 (5 bases). Germline CDR1 MNHEY, CDR2 SMNVEV (reference sequence). CDR3 length equals 15 residues. Trimming removed 2 bases at V and 5 bases at J, with 15 bases between. CDR3 loop: CASSLTLDSPYGYTF. The CDR3, as DNA: TGTGCCAGCAGTTTAACCCTTGACAGTCCTTATGGCTACACCTTC.

The chain employs TRBV9 and TRBJ2-7, with TRBD2 identical over 11 bases. Germline CDR1 and CDR2: SGDLS and YYNGEE. V lost 0 bases, J lost 3 bases, and 2 bases stayed unmatched. CDR3 length: 15 amino acids. The CDR3 here is CASSVDGTSGYEQYF. CDR3 nucleotide sequence: TGTGCCAGCAGCGTAGACGGGACTAGCGGCTACGAGCAGTACTTC.

CDR3 residues: CAFIRGLDTEAFF. The CDR3 DNA reads as TGTGCCTTCATCCGGGGGTTGGACACTGAAGCTTTCTTT. The V call is TRBV30, the J call TRBJ1-1, with D possibly matching TRBD1 (5 bases). The CDR3 consists of 13 residues. Trimming pared 7 bases from V and 3 bases from J, leaving 15 bases between. Germline V gene data show CDR1 as GTSNPN and CDR2 as SVGIG (reference sequence).

The chain employs TRBV7-9 and TRBJ1-4; the D gene is possibly TRBD1 (5 bases). Germline V gives CDR1 SEHNR, CDR2 FQNEAQ (reference sequence). Trimming took 8 bases from V and 6 from J, leaving 13 bases between them. The CDR3 is 13 amino acids. CDR3 sequence reads: CASRGVGDEKLFF. For the CDR3, the DNA is TGTGCCAGCCGGGGGGTTGGTGATGAAAAACTGTTTTTT.

The chain combines TRBV6-1 with TRBJ2-3, with 11 bases that match TRBD2. The CDR3 runs to 15 residues. Germline V gene data show CDR1 as MNHNS and CDR2 as SASEGT. V lost 6 bases and J lost 4; bases outside the gene matches: 6. CDR3 loop: CASSSLAGGADTQYF. The CDR3 DNA sequence: TGTGCCAGCAGCTCTCTAGCGGGAGGTGCAGATACGCAGTATTTT.

This clone appeared a single time. The V and J genes are TRBV27 and TRBJ2-5, with unresolved D. The J call is doubtful: the DNA matches TRBJ2-7 better. Germline V CDR1 and CDR2: MNHEY, SMNVEV (reference sequence). The CDR3 loop spans 13 amino acids. CDR3 sequence reads: CASSLSSAYEQYF. CDR3 nucleotide sequence: TGTGCCAGCAGTTTAAGTAGTGCCTACGAGCAGTACTTC.

This chain's CDR3 is CAIEVNNEQFF. Here the CDR3 DNA reads TGTGCCATCGAGGTGAACAATGAGCAGTTCTTC. This rearrangement joins TRBV10-3 to TRBJ2-1; D is ambiguous. The CDR3 runs to 11 residues. Germline lookup yields CDR1 ENHRY and CDR2 SYGVKD. The V and J ends lost 8 bases and 5 bases respectively, with 7 bases between them.

V is TRBV5-1 and J is TRBJ2-7; unclear D gene. V lost 1 base and J lost 1, with 3 bases in between. The CDR3 length is 12 residues. CDR1 and CDR2 from the germline V gene are SGHRS and YFSETQ. CDR3 region: CASSLPSYEQYF. The DNA of the CDR3 is TGCGCCAGCAGCTTGCCGTCCTACGAGCAGTACTTC.

The chain links TRBV9 to TRBJ2-3; D is possibly TRBD2 (5 bases). V was pared by 0 bases and J by 1 base, with 18 bases between. This CDR3 has 18 amino acids. CDR1 is SGDLS and CDR2 is YYNGEE in the germline V gene. The CDR3 region is CASSVEAELPVGTDTQYF. CDR3 in DNA: TGTGCCAGCAGCGTAGAAGCGGAGTTACCAGTTGGCACAGATACGCAGTATTTT.

The chain combines TRBV5-4 with TRBJ2-5; 10 positions match TRBD2. With V trimmed by 4 bases and J by 4 bases, 10 bases remained unmatched. The CDR3 spans 16 residues. Germline V lookup: CDR1 SGHNT, CDR2 YYREEE (reference sequence). Here the CDR3 reads CASSAKVAGGLETQYF. CDR3 DNA: TGTGCCAGCAGCGCGAAGGTAGCGGGGGGTTTAGAGACCCAGTACTTC.

This clone was recorded only once. The genes are TRBV14 and TRBJ2-5; the match to TRBD1 covers 7 bases. The DNA end is a closer match to TRBJ2-7, so the J assignment may be wrong. Germline V lookup: CDR1 SGHDN, CDR2 FVKESK. The CDR3 is made up of 12 amino acids. The CDR3 nucleotides are TGTGCCAGCAGCGGACAGGTCTACGAGCAGTACTTC. Amino acids: CASSGQVYEQYF.

This clone is a singleton in its sample. The V call is TRBV9, the J call TRBJ1-4; no definite D call. The CDR3 runs to 14 residues. The germline CDR1 and CDR2 sequences are SGDLS and YYNGEE. Between the trimmed V and J ends, which lost 4 bases and 1 base, there was a span of 8 bases. Here the CDR3 DNA reads TGTGCCAGCAGCCCGCCAGGAACTAATGAAAAACTGTTTTTT. Protein sequence: CASSPPGTNEKLFF.

Concerning this clone itself: One end of the junction varies from germline; a read error may be responsible. The chain recombines TRBV7-7 with TRBJ2-3; D is perhaps TRBD2 (6 bases). Germline V gene sequence: CDR1 SSHAT, CDR2 FNYEAQ (reference sequence). The CDR3 loop spans 15 amino acids. CDR3 residues: CASSLAIGGGDTQYF. CDR3 sequence (DNA): TGTGCTAGCAGCTTAGCGATCGGGGGTGGAGATACGCAGTATTTT.

The chain recombines TRBV2 with TRBJ2-7; D is perhaps TRBD1 (5 bases). Deletions cut 5 bases from V and 3 bases from J, with 8 bases between. The CDR3 covers 12 residues. The germline V gene encodes CDR1 SNHLY and CDR2 FYNNEI. The CDR3 DNA sequence: TGTGCCAGCAGTCGGACAAGCTACGAGCAGTACTTC. It specifies CASSRTSYEQYF.

This clone occurred a few times. V is TRBV7-9 and J is TRBJ2-1, with 9 bases fitting TRBD1. This CDR3 spans 16 amino acids. Germline assignment: CDR1 SEHNR and CDR2 FQNEAQ (reference sequence). After removal of 1 base from V and 8 bases from J, the junction contained 9 bases not matched to a gene. The CDR3: CASSLGQGVRIDEQFF. CDR3 sequence (DNA): TGTGCCAGCAGCTTAGGACAGGGGGTAAGGATCGATGAGCAGTTCTTC. The complete variable domain, with remaining parts taken from reference TRBV7-9 and TRBJ2-1, reads DTGVSQNPRHKITKRGQNVTFRCDPISEHNRLYWYRQTLGQGPEFLTYFQNEAQLEKSRLLSDRFSAERPKGSFSTLEIQRTEQGDSAMYLCASSLGQGVRIDEQFFGPGTRLTVL.

The V gene is TRBV7-3, the J gene TRBJ1-1; unclear D gene. The CDR3 length is 13 residues. In germline, CDR1 is SGHTA, CDR2 FQGTGA. The ends were cut back, 3 bases at V and 3 bases at J, with 8 bases in the middle. CDR3 in DNA: TGTGCCAGCAGCTTTACTGGAGACACTGAAGCTTTCTTT. Translated, it gives CASSFTGDTEAFF.

This chain connects TRBV19 to TRBJ2-3; a weak D match, TRBD1 (5 bases). In germline, CDR1 is LNHDA, CDR2 SQIVND (reference sequence). The V and J ends lost 4 bases and 3 bases respectively, with 14 bases between them. This CDR3 comprises 15 residues. The CDR3 sequence is CASSNSFHRTDTQYF. The CDR3 DNA is TGTGCCAGTAGTAATAGCTTCCACAGGACAGATACGCAGTATTTT.

The chain joins TRBV10-1 to TRBJ2-7; 9 bases align to TRBD2. Germline V gene data show CDR1 as WNHNN and CDR2 as SYGVQD (reference sequence). CDR3 size: 17 residues. V gave up 0 bases and J gave up 0 bases; unmatched junction bases: 6. The CDR3 here is CASSESPSGDYSYEQYF. The CDR3 DNA reads as TGCGCCAGCAGTGAGTCCCCTAGCGGGGACTACTCCTACGAGCAGTACTTC.

This sequence joins TRBV14 and TRBJ1-2; D perhaps matches TRBD1 (6 bases). The V gene's germline CDR1 is SGHDN and CDR2 FVKESK. This CDR3 is 16 amino acids long. Trimming cost V 1 base and J 6 bases, with 18 bases left between them. The CDR3 nucleotides are TGTGCCAGCAGCCAAGTGCGGGGGACAAGGCAGAATGGCTACACCTTC. Its protein product is CASSQVRGTRQNGYTF.

The chain links TRBV6-5 to TRBJ2-1; TRBD2 matches at 13 bases. Per germline, CDR1 MNHEY and CDR2 SVGAGI. V lost 6 bases and J lost 8; bases outside the gene matches: 7. CDR3 length equals 15 residues. In DNA form, the CDR3 reads TGTGCCAGCAGCCTACTAGCGGGAGGGCCCTATGAGCAGTTCTTC. Translation gives CASSLLAGGPYEQFF.

This clone appeared a few times. This chain links TRBV12-5 with TRBJ2-1; a weak D match, TRBD2 (6 bases). Trimming removed 7 bases at V and 2 bases at J, with 12 bases between. This CDR3 contains 14 residues. Germline V lookup: CDR1 LGHNT, CDR2 FRNRAP. The chain's CDR3 is CASVERAAYNEQFF. The CDR3 DNA reads as TGTGCTAGTGTGGAGCGGGCAGCCTACAATGAGCAGTTCTTC. The variable domain in full, with the rest retrieved from reference TRBV12-5 and TRBJ2-1, is DARVTQTPRHKVTEMGQEVTMRCQPILGHNTVFWYRQTMMQGLELLAYFRNRAPLDDSGMPKDRFSAEMPDATLATLKIQPSEPRDSAVYFCASVERAAYNEQFFGPGTRLTVL.